This passage covers 32 T cell receptor beta chains from one sample sequenced in a study of blood T cell repertoires in COVID-19. The repertoire was sequenced with immunoSEQ multiplex PCR; TCRdb's copy has only in-frame clones and lacks some. The sample has roughly 250,000 clones, 85% to 95% seen once. The specimen sequenced was PBMCs or T cells enriched from blood (not recorded which). These receptors came from a woman between 18 and 29 years old who had recovered from COVID-19.

This clone showed up just once. This chain connects TRBV5-1 to TRBJ1-4; tentatively, D is TRBD1 (5 bases). The germline V gene encodes CDR1 SGHRS and CDR2 YFSETQ. CDR3 length: 15 amino acids. Trimming shortened V by 5 bases and J by 0 bases, and 11 bases separated the two germline ends. The CDR3 sequence is CASRPRTSTNEKLFF. The CDR3, as DNA: TGCGCCAGCAGACCCCGGACATCAACTAATGAAAAACTGTTTTTT.

The chain combines TRBV25-1 with TRBJ2-1, with TRBD2 identical over 9 bases. Trimming cost V 3 bases and J 6 bases; bases outside gene matches: 6. The CDR3 has 15 amino acids. The germline V gene has CDR1 MGHDK and CDR2 SYGVNS. CDR3 sequence (DNA): TGTGCCAGCAGTGATTTAGCGGGGGTAGGCAATGAGCAGTTCTTC. Translating it yields CASSDLAGVGNEQFF.

The chain combines TRBV3-1 (or the pseudogene TRBV3-2) with TRBJ1-1; D uncertain. Germline V gene lookup returns CDR1 LGHDT and CDR2 YNNKEL (reference sequence). Trimming removed 0 bases from V and 10 bases from J, with 12 bases in between. This CDR3 has 13 residues. CDR3 nucleotide sequence: TGTGCCAGCAGCCAAGAGGGAGGGTGGGCAGCTTTCTTT. It yields the protein CASSQEGGWAAFF.

The genes are TRBV5-5 and TRBJ1-3; D uncertain. This CDR3 is built from 16 residues. CDR1 and CDR2 (germline): SGHKS, YYEKEE (reference sequence). V lost 5 bases and J 1 base, leaving 16 bases between the germline ends. The CDR3 loop reads CASSFFTGESGNTIYF. The CDR3 DNA reads as TGTGCCAGCAGTTTTTTTACCGGGGAATCTGGAAACACCATATATTTT.

With respect to this clone: A junction end diverges from the germline sequence, so it may reflect a read error. The V gene is TRBV5-8, the J gene TRBJ2-7, with 8 bases identical to TRBD1. CDR1 SGHTS and CDR2 YDEGEE come from the germline V gene. The CDR3 extends over 15 amino acids. As DNA, the CDR3 is TGTGCCAGCAGCTCGCGTTCCCAGGGGGCGCGTCCCCAACTCTTC. Its protein product is CASSSRSQGARPQLF.

The V call is TRBV4-1, the J call TRBJ1-2; tentative D call: TRBD1 (6 bases). Trimming left V 0 bases short and J 2 bases short, with 16 bases between. The CDR3 loop spans 17 amino acids. CDR1 is MGHRA, CDR2 YSYEKL, per germline. CDR3 region: CASSQDWLVGQNYGYTF. CDR3 sequence (DNA): TGCGCCAGCAGCCAAGATTGGTTAGTCGGACAGAACTATGGCTACACCTTC.

The chain recombines TRBV7-3 with TRBJ2-3, with a possible D match to TRBD1 (6 bases). V was pared by 5 bases and J by 8 bases, with 14 bases between. CDR3 length: 13 amino acids. Germline V CDR1 and CDR2: SGHTA, FQGTGA. CDR3 nucleotide sequence: TGTGCCAGCAGCCCCCAGGGGCCGAGTACGCAGTATTTT. Its protein is CASSPQGPSTQYF.

The chain carries TRBV12-3 or TRBV12-4 and TRBJ2-7; tentatively, D is TRBD2 (6 bases). The CDR3 loop spans 12 amino acids. The V and J ends lost 9 bases and 0 bases respectively, with 9 bases between them. In nucleotides, the CDR3 is TGTGCCAGTCGCGGGAACTCCTACGAGCAGTACTTC. Translated: CASRGNSYEQYF.

The rearrangement joins TRBV3-1 (or the pseudogene TRBV3-2) to TRBJ1-5; D might be TRBD1 (6 bases). This CDR3 spans 16 amino acids. V lost 1 base and J lost 0, with 10 bases in between. CDR1 LGHDT and CDR2 YNNKEL come from the germline V gene (reference sequence). Written as DNA, the CDR3 is TGTGCCAGCAGCCAAGGGGGGCCAAATAGCAATCAGCCCCAGCATTTT. It codes for CASSQGGPNSNQPQHF.

The chain carries TRBV19 and TRBJ1-5, with no clear D. CDR1 and CDR2 (germline): LNHDA, SQIVND (reference sequence). Trimming removed 3 bases at V and 7 bases at J, with 13 bases between. The CDR3 is 14 residues long. CDR3 nucleotides: TGTGCCAGTAGTATTCCTTCGGTGCGCCAGCCCCAGCATTTT. Its translation is CASSIPSVRQPQHF.

This clone was counted once. The rearrangement joins TRBV5-1 to TRBJ2-7; D is unresolved. The V and J ends lost 4 bases and 5 bases respectively, with 16 bases between them. Per germline, CDR1 SGHRS and CDR2 YFSETQ. This CDR3 is built from 14 residues. The CDR3 coding sequence is TGCGCCAGCAGCGATCTGAGAAATAGTGACGAGCAGTACTTC. It encodes CASSDLRNSDEQYF.

V is TRBV28 and J is TRBJ1-2; possible D gene TRBD1, 5 bases. CDR3 length: 13 amino acids. Germline-derived CDR1 and CDR2 are MDHEN and SYDVKM. Trimming shortened V by 2 bases and J by 5 bases, and 9 bases separated the two germline ends. CDR3 amino acids: CASSLDSKYGYTF. The CDR3, as DNA: TGTGCCAGCAGTTTAGACAGCAAGTATGGCTACACCTTC.

This rearrangement joins TRBV9 to TRBJ1-3; D gene uncertain. The CDR3 contains 16 residues. Germline assignment: CDR1 SGDLS and CDR2 YYNGEE. V was shortened by 2 bases and J by 1 base, with 13 bases between the two germline ends. CDR3 in DNA: TGTGCCAGCAGCGTTAACACGGGATTTTCTGGAAACACCATATATTTT. It translates to CASSVNTGFSGNTIYF.

The rearrangement uses TRBV28 and TRBJ2-1, with TRBD2 matching 7 bases. From germline, CDR1 is MDHEN and CDR2 SYDVKM. CDR3 size: 15 residues. V dropped 3 bases and J dropped 7; count of bases not matched to a gene: 9. The CDR3 sequence is CASSFLAGTTNEQFF. The DNA for the CDR3 is TGTGCCAGCAGTTTTCTCGCCGGGACTACTAATGAGCAGTTCTTC.

This chain connects TRBV11-2 to TRBJ1-1, with TRBD1 matching over 8 bases. Germline V gene lookup returns CDR1 SGHAT and CDR2 FQNNGV. The CDR3 is 12 residues long. V lost 5 bases, J lost 10 bases, and 6 bases stayed unmatched. CDR3 in DNA: TGTGCCAGCAGCCCGACAGGGGAAGGAGCTTTCTTT. Translated: CASSPTGEGAFF.

The J gene is TRBJ2-1, the V gene TRBV9, with 9 bases fitting TRBD2. With V trimmed by 2 bases and J by 0 bases, 6 bases remained unmatched. This CDR3 is built from 17 residues. The germline V gene encodes CDR1 SGDLS and CDR2 YYNGEE. CDR3 region: CASSVGAGGPSYNEQFF. As DNA, the CDR3 is TGTGCCAGCAGCGTGGGGGCGGGAGGGCCCTCCTACAATGAGCAGTTCTTC. The full variable domain, with the rest looked up from reference TRBV9 and TRBJ2-1, is DSGVTQTPKHLITATGQRVTLRCSPRSGDLSVYWYQQSLDQGLQFLIQYYNGEERAKGNILERFSAQQFPDLHSELNLSSLELGDSALYFCASSVGAGGPSYNEQFFGPGTRLTVL.

The J gene is TRBJ2-2, the V gene TRBV25-1, with 8 bases that match TRBD2. The CDR3 is 14 amino acids. Germline CDR1 MGHDK, CDR2 SYGVNS. V lost 6 bases to trimming and J lost 5 bases; unmatched junction nucleotides: 5. CDR3 protein: CASRRAGVTGELFF. The CDR3 region has the DNA TGTGCCAGCAGAAGAGCGGGAGTGACCGGGGAGCTGTTTTTT. The whole variable domain, filled in from reference TRBV25-1 and TRBJ2-2, reads EADIYQTPRYLVIGTGKKITLECSQTMGHDKMYWYQQDPGMELHLIHYSYGVNSTEKGDLSSESTVSRIRTEHFPLTLESARPSHTSQYLCASRRAGVTGELFFGEGSRLTVL.

The V gene is TRBV19, the J gene TRBJ1-1; possibly TRBD1 for D (5 bases). Looked up from germline, CDR1 is LNHDA and CDR2 is SQIVND (reference sequence). CDR3 size: 15 residues. Trimming removed 3 bases at V and 5 bases at J, with 16 bases between. CDR3 DNA sequence: TGTGCCAGTAGTATGCCGGCAGGGATGGTAACTGAAGCTTTCTTT. Protein sequence: CASSMPAGMVTEAFF. Complete variable domain (other parts from reference TRBV19 and TRBJ1-1): DGGITQSPKYLFRKEGQNVTLSCEQNLNHDAMYWYRQDPGQGLRLIYYSQIVNDFQKGDIAEGYSVSREKKESFPLTVTSAQKNPTAFYLCASSMPAGMVTEAFFGQGTRLTVV.

On this clone: Its ends do not fully match the called genes, so a read error is possible. The genes are TRBV7-8 and TRBJ1-1; weak D call: TRBD1 (6 bases). The CDR3 totals 12 residues. The germline V gene encodes CDR1 SGHVS and CDR2 FQNEAQ. CDR3 DNA sequence: TGTGCCAGCAGCGAAATACCAGCGGGACACTTTTTC. Protein sequence: CASSEIPAGHFF. The whole variable domain, filled in from reference TRBV7-8 and TRBJ1-1, reads GAGVSQSPRYKVAKRGQDVALRCDPISGHVSLFWYQQALGQGPEFLTYFQNEAQLDKSGLPSDRFFAERPEGSVSTLKIQRTQQEDSAVYLCASSEIPAGHFFGQGTRLTVV.

Only one count was recorded for this clone. The V gene is TRBV5-1, the J gene TRBJ2-2; 9 nucleotides agree with TRBD2. CDR3 size: 16 residues. The J segment lost 5 bases and the V segment lost 0 bases, leaving 5 bases of the junction unmatched. The V gene's germline CDR1 is SGHRS and CDR2 YFSETQ. The CDR3 DNA sequence: TGCGCCAGCAGCTTGGTAGCGGGGGATTGGACCGGGGAGCTGTTTTTT. This sequence encodes CASSLVAGDWTGELFF.

V and J are TRBV7-9 and TRBJ1-3; 7 bases are a match to TRBD1. Unmatched junction bases numbered 11, after V lost 5 bases and J lost 4 bases. The CDR3 length is 16 residues. Germline V gene sequence: CDR1 SEHNR, CDR2 FQNEAQ (reference sequence). The CDR3 protein is CASSLIDRVSGNTIYF. The CDR3 DNA reads TGTGCCAGCAGCCTTATCGACAGGGTATCCGGAAACACCATATATTTT.

The CDR3 loop is CATSDSNLLKSSYNEQFF. CDR3 bases: TGTGCCACCAGTGATTCTAACTTACTCAAGAGCTCCTACAATGAGCAGTTCTTC. V is TRBV24-1 and J is TRBJ2-1; D is uncertain. The germline CDR1 and CDR2 sequences are KGHDR and SFDVKD. Trimming took 2 bases from V and 0 from J, leaving 16 bases between them. The CDR3 length is 18 residues.

The chain carries TRBV9 and TRBJ1-4; no reliable D call. This CDR3 is built from 16 residues. Germline V CDR1 and CDR2: SGDLS, YYNGEE. Trimming took 4 bases from V and 7 from J, leaving 20 bases between them. CDR3 bases: TGTGCCAGCAGCCCTCGTCGACGGGGAGAGGGTGAAAAACTGTTTTTT. Translating gives CASSPRRRGEGEKLFF.

This clone was counted a single time. The rearrangement joins TRBV18 to TRBJ1-2, with D possibly TRBD1 on 6 matching bases. Trimming took off 0 bases at V and 4 bases at J, with 15 bases between the two ends. Germline V lookup: CDR1 KGHSH, CDR2 LQKENI. CDR3 length: 16 residues. The DNA of the CDR3 is TGTGCCAGCTCACCACCGGACAGCCGGCGGGCCTATGGCTACACCTTC. It encodes CASSPPDSRRAYGYTF.

J is TRBJ1-2 and V is TRBV19; TRBD1 matches 7 bases. The CDR3 spans 10 residues. The germline V gene has CDR1 LNHDA and CDR2 SQIVND (reference sequence). CDR3 coding DNA: TGTGCTATCAGGGGGTATGGCTACACCTTC. Protein product: CAIRGYGYTF.

The V and J genes are TRBV7-2 and TRBJ2-7; 9 bases map to TRBD2. Germline CDR1 SGHTA, CDR2 FQGNSA. CDR3 length: 15 residues. V lost 0 bases and J lost 3; bases outside the gene matches: 3. CDR3 sequence reads: CASSLASGSVYEQYF. Written as DNA, the CDR3 is TGTGCCAGCAGCTTAGCTAGCGGGAGCGTCTACGAGCAGTACTTC.

The chain recombines TRBV19 with TRBJ1-5, with TRBD1 matching over 8 bases. The germline gives CDR1 LNHDA, CDR2 SQIVND (reference sequence). The CDR3 covers 16 residues. The V and J ends lost 0 bases and 6 bases, in that order; junction bases with no gene match: 7. The CDR3 nucleotides read TGTGCCAGTAGTATAGATACGGACAGGGCGGGTCAGCCCCAGCATTTT. It codes for CASSIDTDRAGQPQHF.

The chain combines TRBV28 with TRBJ1-1; 8 bases line up with TRBD1. Per germline, CDR1 MDHEN and CDR2 SYDVKM. The CDR3 has 13 amino acids. The trim removed 8 bases at V and 11 bases at J, leaving 13 bases unmatched. CDR3 DNA sequence: TGTGCCAGCGTAGTCCCTCAGGGGGCAATTGCTTTCTTT. Protein sequence: CASVVPQGAIAFF.

The CDR3 sequence is CASSSAGSSYEQYF. CDR3 bases: TGCGCCAGCAGCTCTGCCGGGAGTTCCTACGAGCAGTACTTC. This sequence joins TRBV5-1 and TRBJ2-7; weak D call: TRBD2 (6 bases). The V end lost 3 bases, the J end lost 1 base, and 11 bases lay between the germline ends. The CDR3 extends over 14 amino acids. Germline V gene data show CDR1 as SGHRS and CDR2 as YFSETQ.

Of note for this clone: A much bigger clone sits one base away, suggesting this may be a read error. This chain links TRBV7-3 with TRBJ2-2; D not resolved. Per germline, CDR1 SGHTA and CDR2 FQGTGA. The CDR3 is made up of 12 amino acids. With 5 bases removed from V and 1 base from J, the gap between germline ends came to 2 bases. Here the CDR3 DNA reads TGTGCCAGCAGCCGGAACACCGGGGAGCTGTTTTTT. It translates to CASSRNTGELFF. The full variable domain, its missing parts supplied by reference TRBV7-3 and TRBJ2-2, is GAGVSQTPSNKVTEKGKYVELRCDPISGHTALYWYRQSLGQGPEFLIYFQGTGAADDSGLPNDRFFAVRPEGSVSTLKIQRTERGDSAVYLCASSRNTGELFFGEGSRLTVL.

This clone has a single count. V usage is TRBV28 and J usage is TRBJ1-4; the D is unclear. CDR3 length: 16 residues. V lost 3 bases, J lost 8 bases, and 19 bases lay in between. Germline V gene lookup returns CDR1 MDHEN and CDR2 SYDVKM. The DNA of the CDR3 is TGTGCCAGCAGTTTTCGATTCGGGGAGTTGGCCGAAAAACTGTTTTTT. It is translated as CASSFRFGELAEKLFF.

This rearrangement joins TRBV19 to TRBJ1-3; 10 positions agree with TRBD1. The CDR3 runs to 16 residues. Germline CDR1 reads LNHDA; CDR2 reads SQIVND (reference sequence). The V and J ends lost 10 bases and 0 bases, in that order; junction bases with no gene match: 9. CDR3 loop: CATAWTGGSSGNTIYF. CDR3 nucleotide sequence: TGTGCCACCGCGTGGACAGGGGGGAGCTCTGGAAACACCATATATTTT.